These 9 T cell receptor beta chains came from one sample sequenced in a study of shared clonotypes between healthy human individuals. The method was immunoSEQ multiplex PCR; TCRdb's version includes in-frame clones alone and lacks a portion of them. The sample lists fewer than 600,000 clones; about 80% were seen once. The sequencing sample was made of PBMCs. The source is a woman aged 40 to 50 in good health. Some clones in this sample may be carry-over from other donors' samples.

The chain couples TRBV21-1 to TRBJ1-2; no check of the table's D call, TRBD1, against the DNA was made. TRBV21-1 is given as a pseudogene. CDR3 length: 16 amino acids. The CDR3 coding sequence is TGTGCCAGCAGCAATTGGGCCAAACAGGATTTGGGTGGCTACACCTTC. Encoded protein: CASSNWAKQDLGGYTF.

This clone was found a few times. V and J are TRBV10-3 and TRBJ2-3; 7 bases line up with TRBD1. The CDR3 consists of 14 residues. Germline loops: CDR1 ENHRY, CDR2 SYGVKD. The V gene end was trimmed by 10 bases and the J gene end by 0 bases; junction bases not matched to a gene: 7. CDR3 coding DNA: TGTGCCACCCTGACAGGGATAAGCACAGATACGCAGTATTTT. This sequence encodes CATLTGISTDTQYF.

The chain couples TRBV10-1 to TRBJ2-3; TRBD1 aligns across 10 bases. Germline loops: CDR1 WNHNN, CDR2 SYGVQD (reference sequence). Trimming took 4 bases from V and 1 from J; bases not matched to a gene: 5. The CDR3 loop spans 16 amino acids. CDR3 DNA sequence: TGCGCCAGCAGTGCCGACAGGGGGCATGGCACAGATACGCAGTATTTT. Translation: CASSADRGHGTDTQYF.

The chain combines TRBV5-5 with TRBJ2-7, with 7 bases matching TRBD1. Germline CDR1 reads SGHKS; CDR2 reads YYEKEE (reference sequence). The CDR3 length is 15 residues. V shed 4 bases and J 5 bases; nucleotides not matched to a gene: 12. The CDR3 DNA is TGTGCCAGCAGCAGAACGACAGGGCGAATTGACGAGCAGTACTTC. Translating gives CASSRTTGRIDEQYF.

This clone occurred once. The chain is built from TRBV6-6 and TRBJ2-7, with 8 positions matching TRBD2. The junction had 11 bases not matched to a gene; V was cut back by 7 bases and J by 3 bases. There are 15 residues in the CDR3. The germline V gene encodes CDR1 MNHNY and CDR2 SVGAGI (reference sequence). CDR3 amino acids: CASTKSLREDYEQYF. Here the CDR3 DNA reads TGTGCCAGCACTAAGAGTTTGCGGGAGGACTACGAGCAGTACTTC.

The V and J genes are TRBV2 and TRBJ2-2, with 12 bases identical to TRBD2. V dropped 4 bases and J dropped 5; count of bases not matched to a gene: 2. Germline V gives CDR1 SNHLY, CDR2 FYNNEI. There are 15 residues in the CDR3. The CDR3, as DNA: TGTGCCAGCAGTGCGACTAGCGGGAGTACCGGGGAGCTGTTTTTT. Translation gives CASSATSGSTGELFF.

CDR3 sequence reads: CASRDRGTELYGYTF. The CDR3 bases are TGTGCCAGCAGGGACAGGGGTACGGAACTCTATGGCTACACCTTC. The chain uses TRBV6-5 and TRBJ1-2, with 9 bases fitting TRBD1. The V and J ends lost 6 bases and 4 bases, in that order; junction bases with no gene match: 9. The V gene's germline CDR1 is MNHEY and CDR2 SVGAGI. There are 15 residues in the CDR3.

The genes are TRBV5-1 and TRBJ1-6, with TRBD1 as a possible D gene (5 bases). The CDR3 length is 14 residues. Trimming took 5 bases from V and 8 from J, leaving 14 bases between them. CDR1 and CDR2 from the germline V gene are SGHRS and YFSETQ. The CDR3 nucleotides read TGCGCCAGCAGGGTGTCTGGGGACCATTCACCCCTCCACTTT. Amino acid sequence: CASRVSGDHSPLHF.

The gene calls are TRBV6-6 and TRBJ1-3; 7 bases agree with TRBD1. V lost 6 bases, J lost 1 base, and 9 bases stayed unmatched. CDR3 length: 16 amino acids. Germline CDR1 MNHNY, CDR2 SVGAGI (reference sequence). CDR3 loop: CASSQGQIFSGNTIYF. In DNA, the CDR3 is TGTGCCAGCAGCCAGGGACAGATCTTTTCTGGAAACACCATATATTTT.